The subject of this entry is one T cell receptor beta chain. The sample is drawn from a study of T cell changes during pregnancy in multiple sclerosis. Assay used: immunoSEQ multiplex PCR; TCRdb lists only in-frame clones, some missing. The table includes 67,000 or so clones, roughly 92% detected once. This CDR3 comprises 13 residues. CDR1 SGHTA and CDR2 FQGTGA come from the germline V gene. Trimming removed 3 bases at V and 4 bases at J, with 7 bases between. This TCR derives from a female donor in good health, enrolled as a control in a pregnancy study. Here the sequenced sample was CD8+ T cells from peripheral blood mononuclear cells, taken in the third trimester of pregnancy. The gene calls are TRBV7-3 and TRBJ2-1; a weak D match, TRBD1 (5 bases). The CDR3 here is CASSFDSYNEQFF. In nucleotides, the CDR3 is TGTGCCAGCAGCTTCGACAGTTACAATGAGCAGTTCTTC.